The 26 T cell receptor beta chains presented below share a single source sample, sequenced in a study of technical replicates of blood from a few donors. Produced via immunoSEQ multiplex PCR; TCRdb's table is partial and in-frame only. The table lists almost 90,000 clones, over 85% of them singletons, with 0.2% to 0.25% in the top ten. Input material: T cells isolated from PBMCs. These receptors originate from a human donor in good health.

The chain links TRBV5-6 to TRBJ2-3; D possibly corresponds to TRBD2 (7 bases). V lost 3 bases and J lost 6, with 20 bases in between. Germline-derived CDR1 and CDR2 are SGHDT and YYEEEE. The CDR3 has 16 amino acids. Here the CDR3 DNA reads TGTGCCAGCAGCTGGGGGGGACAAGGGGTTGTGGATACGCAGTATTTT. Residues: CASSWGGQGVVDTQYF.

This clone was seen a few times. The V and J genes are TRBV6-1 and TRBJ1-1, with D possibly matching TRBD1 (5 bases). The germline gives CDR1 MNHNS, CDR2 SASEGT. The length of the CDR3 is 13 residues. V lost 3 bases to trimming and J lost 0 bases, with 5 bases between them. This CDR3 is CASSETVNTEAFF. The CDR3 region has the DNA TGTGCCAGCAGTGAGACAGTGAACACTGAAGCTTTCTTT.

The V and J genes are TRBV5-4 and TRBJ2-7; 8 bases fit TRBD1. There are 15 residues in the CDR3. Looked up from germline, CDR1 is SGHNT and CDR2 is YYREEE (reference sequence). V lost 4 bases to trimming and J lost 4 bases; unmatched junction nucleotides: 10. The CDR3 loop reads CASSTLGTGAYEQYF. CDR3 bases: TGTGCCAGCAGCACATTGGGGACAGGAGCTTACGAGCAGTACTTC.

This rearrangement joins TRBV5-4 to TRBJ2-7; 13 bases match TRBD2. The ends lost 2 bases at V and 7 bases at J; junction bases unmatched: 3. Germline V gene sequence: CDR1 SGHNT, CDR2 YYREEE (reference sequence). CDR3 length: 14 amino acids. In DNA form, the CDR3 reads TGTGCCAGCAGCTTTGGACTAGCGGGGGAAGAGCAGTACTTC. This codes for CASSFGLAGEEQYF.

The chain uses TRBV30 and TRBJ2-1; D is possibly TRBD2 (5 bases). The CDR3 is made up of 16 amino acids. Germline-derived CDR1 and CDR2 are GTSNPN and SVGIG (reference sequence). V was shortened by 0 bases and J by 0 bases, with 12 bases between the two germline ends. The DNA of the CDR3 is TGTGCCTGGAGTGTAGACGGAGGAAGCTCCTACAATGAGCAGTTCTTC. Its protein product is CAWSVDGGSSYNEQFF. The full variable domain, its missing parts supplied by reference TRBV30 and TRBJ2-1, is SQTIHQWPATLVQPVGSPLSLECTVEGTSNPNLYWYRQAAGRGLQLLFYSVGIGQISSEVPQNLSASRPQDRQFILSSKKLLLSDSGFYLCAWSVDGGSSYNEQFFGPGTRLTVL.

This clone occurred a few times. This chain uses TRBV12-5 with TRBJ1-1; D is unresolved. V was trimmed by 2 bases and J by 0 bases, leaving 4 bases between them. From germline, CDR1 is LGHNT and CDR2 FRNRAP. This CDR3 comprises 13 residues. For the CDR3, the DNA is TGTGCTAGTGGTTTGTCCGTGAACACTGAAGCTTTCTTT. Protein product: CASGLSVNTEAFF. The whole variable domain, remainder taken from reference TRBV12-5 and TRBJ1-1, is DARVTQTPRHKVTEMGQEVTMRCQPILGHNTVFWYRQTMMQGLELLAYFRNRAPLDDSGMPKDRFSAEMPDATLATLKIQPSEPRDSAVYFCASGLSVNTEAFFGQGTRLTVV.

This clone was recorded only once. The chain has TRBV6-1 and TRBJ1-2; D unclear. The CDR3 is 14 residues long. Germline CDR1 MNHNS, CDR2 SASEGT. V gave up 6 bases and J gave up 3 bases, with 14 bases separating them. The CDR3 region has the DNA TGTGCCAGCAGCCTTGCGGAGGGATACTATGGCTACACCTTC. This encodes CASSLAEGYYGYTF.

This sequence joins TRBV2 and TRBJ1-2, with 12 nucleotides matching TRBD1. The CDR3 loop spans 19 amino acids. Germline-derived CDR1 and CDR2 are SNHLY and FYNNEI. J lost 4 bases, V lost 4 bases, and 16 bases had no gene match. The DNA for the CDR3 is TGTGCCAGCAGTGTGAAGGGACAGGGGGCTTTCACCCGCCGCTATGGCTACACCTTC. This encodes CASSVKGQGAFTRRYGYTF.

This clone appeared a single time. V and J are TRBV10-1 and TRBJ1-2; TRBD1 matches 8 bases. The CDR3 totals 17 residues. Germline CDR1 and CDR2: WNHNN and SYGVQD (reference sequence). V was pared by 6 bases and J by 5 bases, with 17 bases of the junction left unmatched. The DNA of the CDR3 is TGCGCCAGCAGGGGCCAGGGGGCCCCCTACTTAGTTTATGGCTACACCTTC. Encoded protein: CASRGQGAPYLVYGYTF.

The rearrangement links TRBV18 to TRBJ2-7; D possibly corresponds to TRBD1 (7 bases). This CDR3 comprises 15 residues. The V gene lost 1 base and the J gene lost 3 bases, with 13 bases spanning the gap. The germline V gene has CDR1 KGHSH and CDR2 LQKENI. The CDR3 protein is CASSPQGGQYYEQYF. CDR3 bases: TGTGCCAGCTCACCACAGGGGGGACAGTACTACGAGCAGTACTTC. Combining the CDR3 with reference TRBV18 and TRBJ2-7 gives the whole variable domain NAGVMQNPRHLVRRRGQEARLRCSPMKGHSHVYWYRQLPEEGLKFMVYLQKENIIDESGMPKERFSAEFPKEGPSILRIQQVVRGDSAAYFCASSPQGGQYYEQYFGPGTRLTVT.

The chain links TRBV18 to TRBJ2-3; 9 bases are shared with TRBD1. CDR1 is KGHSH and CDR2 is LQKENI in the germline V gene. The trim removed 1 base at V and 4 bases at J, leaving 15 bases unmatched. The CDR3 is 19 amino acids. CDR3 sequence: CASSPRSADRGKSPDTQYF. The CDR3, as DNA: TGTGCCAGCTCACCACGAAGCGCGGACAGGGGCAAATCCCCAGATACGCAGTATTTT. Full variable domain (remainder filled in from reference TRBV18 and TRBJ2-3): NAGVMQNPRHLVRRRGQEARLRCSPMKGHSHVYWYRQLPEEGLKFMVYLQKENIIDESGMPKERFSAEFPKEGPSILRIQQVVRGDSAAYFCASSPRSADRGKSPDTQYFGPGTRLTVL.

The CDR3 spells CASSPGRARNTEAFF. CDR3 nucleotides: TGCGCCAGCAGCCCTGGCCGAGCTAGGAACACTGAAGCTTTCTTT. The chain couples TRBV4-1 to TRBJ1-1; no reliable D call. The CDR3 has 15 amino acids. Germline V CDR1 and CDR2: MGHRA, YSYEKL. V was trimmed by 4 bases and J by 1 base, leaving 13 bases between them.

V usage is TRBV6-5 and J usage is TRBJ2-5; D is ambiguous. The germline V gene has CDR1 MNHEY and CDR2 SVGAGI. There are 14 residues in the CDR3. Trimming removed 4 bases at V and 5 bases at J, with 14 bases between. The CDR3, as DNA: TGTGCCAGCAGTTTAAGCAATTTCGGGGAGACCCAGTACTTC. It encodes CASSLSNFGETQYF.

This chain connects TRBV28 to TRBJ1-3; TRBD1 agrees at 8 bases. Unmatched junction bases numbered 11, after V lost 7 bases and J lost 0 bases. Germline lookup yields CDR1 MDHEN and CDR2 SYDVKM. The CDR3 contains 17 residues. This CDR3 reads CASTGMDRALSGNTIYF. CDR3 DNA: TGTGCCAGCACCGGGATGGACAGGGCTCTCTCTGGAAACACCATATATTTT.

V usage is TRBV28 and J usage is TRBJ1-4, with a tentative D call TRBD1 (6 bases). The CDR3 has 14 residues. V was pared by 3 bases and J by 11 bases, with 16 bases between. Germline assignment: CDR1 MDHEN and CDR2 SYDVKM. CDR3 sequence (DNA): TGTGCCAGCAGTTTCTACAGGGTTACTGACAAACTGTTTTTT. It yields the protein CASSFYRVTDKLFF. The variable domain in full, completed from reference TRBV28 and TRBJ1-4, reads DVKVTQSSRYLVKRTGEKVFLECVQDMDHENMFWYRQDPGLGLRLIYFSYDVKMKEKGDIPEGYSVSREKKERFSLILESASTNQTSMYLCASSFYRVTDKLFFGSGTQLSVL.

J is TRBJ1-1 and V is TRBV18; 8 bases fit TRBD1. V gave up 8 bases and J gave up 1 base; unmatched junction bases: 3. There are 13 residues in the CDR3. Germline loops: CDR1 KGHSH, CDR2 LQKENI. CDR3 bases: TGTGCCAGCCTCGGGACAGGGAACACTGAAGCTTTCTTT. It specifies CASLGTGNTEAFF.

V usage is TRBV19 and J usage is TRBJ1-1; 8 bases match TRBD1. V was pared by 4 bases and J by 5 bases, with 12 bases of the junction left unmatched. The CDR3 contains 16 residues. Germline V gene data show CDR1 as LNHDA and CDR2 as SQIVND (reference sequence). The CDR3 coding sequence is TGTGCCAGTAGTAGTCGTACAGGGGGAATGAGAACTGAAGCTTTCTTT. Amino acids: CASSSRTGGMRTEAFF.

The chain has TRBV13 and TRBJ1-1, with TRBD1 matching over 7 bases. V trimming: 8 bases; J trimming: 3 bases; junction bases outside the gene matches: 18. The CDR3 spans 17 residues. Germline V lookup: CDR1 PRHDT, CDR2 FYEKMQ (reference sequence). The CDR3 sequence: CASGYYRGGRSDTEAFF. In DNA form, the CDR3 reads TGTGCCAGCGGATATTACAGGGGAGGAAGGAGCGACACTGAAGCTTTCTTT.

The chain is built from TRBV7-9 and TRBJ1-3; tentative D call: TRBD1 (6 bases). V was shortened by 4 bases and J by 0 bases, with 16 bases between the two germline ends. This CDR3 has 17 amino acids. Germline CDR1 reads SEHNR; CDR2 reads FQNEAQ (reference sequence). In DNA, the CDR3 is TGTGCCAGCAGCTCTGCCACAGGGACCATCTCTGGAAACACCATATATTTT. As protein: CASSSATGTISGNTIYF.

Remarks on this clone: The limits of the CDR3 on the DNA are not certain, so only TCRdb's listed CDR3 is given. The chain carries TRBV18 and TRBJ2-7; TRBD1, the table's D call, lacks a check against the DNA. The CDR3 adds up to 14 amino acids, both ends counted. Per germline, CDR1 KGHSH and CDR2 LQKENI. The CDR3: CASSPLWQAYEQYF.

The V call is TRBV5-5, the J call TRBJ1-2; D not resolved. The ends were cut back, 4 bases at V and 8 bases at J, with 24 bases in the middle. The CDR3 extends over 16 amino acids. Germline assignment: CDR1 SGHKS and CDR2 YYEKEE (reference sequence). The CDR3 bases are TGTGCCAGCAGCCTCACTTACAGCGGCGGGCGATGGGGCTACACCTTC. Translated, it gives CASSLTYSGGRWGYTF.

This clone was observed once. This chain links TRBV10-3 with TRBJ1-1, with 8 bases aligning to TRBD1. The CDR3 is 13 residues long. The V and J ends lost 6 bases and 1 base, in that order; junction bases with no gene match: 1. CDR1 and CDR2 from the germline V gene are ENHRY and SYGVKD. CDR3 in amino acids: CAIRTGANTEAFF. DNA of the CDR3: TGTGCCATCAGGACAGGGGCGAACACTGAAGCTTTCTTT.

The J gene is TRBJ2-7, the V gene TRBV5-1; D possibly corresponds to TRBD2 (6 bases). This CDR3 spans 15 amino acids. Germline assignment: CDR1 SGHRS and CDR2 YFSETQ. V lost 5 bases to trimming and J lost 4 bases, with 19 bases between them. In DNA, the CDR3 is TGCGCCAGCAGGTATATACCCGAAGGAGGGTACGAGCAGTACTTC. This sequence encodes CASRYIPEGGYEQYF.

The genes are TRBV7-3 and TRBJ1-6, with 8 bases aligning to TRBD1. V dropped 5 bases and J dropped 9; count of bases not matched to a gene: 6. The CDR3 sequence is 14 residues long. Germline CDR1 and CDR2: SGHTA and FQGTGA. For the CDR3, the DNA is TGTGCCAGCAGCCAGACAGGGGTGGTTTCACCCCTCCACTTT. Translated, it gives CASSQTGVVSPLHF. Full variable domain (remainder filled in from reference TRBV7-3 and TRBJ1-6): GAGVSQTPSNKVTEKGKYVELRCDPISGHTALYWYRQSLGQGPEFLIYFQGTGAADDSGLPNDRFFAVRPEGSVSTLKIQRTERGDSAVYLCASSQTGVVSPLHFGNGTRLTVT.

V usage is TRBV6-1 and J usage is TRBJ2-1; 8 bases align to TRBD1. There are 15 residues in the CDR3. Per germline, CDR1 MNHNS and CDR2 SASEGT. J was trimmed by 2 bases and V by 7 bases; bases with no gene match: 7. The DNA of the CDR3 is TGTGCCAGCACTACGGGACAGGATCCCTACAATGAGCAGTTCTTC. This sequence encodes CASTTGQDPYNEQFF.

V usage is TRBV29-1 and J usage is TRBJ2-7; the D gene is possibly TRBD1 (6 bases). The V gene lost 6 bases and the J gene lost 2 bases, with 23 bases spanning the gap. Germline V gene sequence: CDR1 SQVTM, CDR2 ANQGSEA. The CDR3 totals 16 residues. This chain's CDR3 is CSVWGSLDRKPYEQYF. CDR3 DNA sequence: TGCAGCGTCTGGGGATCCCTTGACAGGAAACCCTACGAGCAGTACTTC.